The next 28 T cell receptor beta chains were all read from a single sample in a study of CD8 T cells in ankylosing spondylitis (dated by TCRdb to 2017 to 2019). The antigens for these receptors are not known. Libraries were built with 5' RACE. Instrument on record: Illumina HiSeq 2500. TCRdb trimmed the raw reads at Q25, called clones with MiXCR and kept productive beta chains. Identical CDR3 protein sequences are pooled into one entry, listed with their most common genes and DNA. The sample table shows about 420,000 distinct CDR3 sequences, and about 22% are seen once. The ten most abundant clones make up about 17% of the sample. Findings and caveats that apply to the study as a whole: Blood from ankylosing spondylitis patients appeared to be characterized by a TCR beta motif composed of under 10 highly homologous amino acid variants.

Input material: blood, either unsorted or a sorted T cell fraction (not recorded which). Every receptor here comes from a male donor with ankylosing spondylitis.

This clonotype was seen repeatedly, ten times or more. The chain is built from TRBV12-5 and TRBJ1-1; D gene ambiguous. CDR3 length: 13 amino acids. Germline CDR1 is LGHNT and CDR2 is FRNRAP. Trimming pared 2 bases from V and 1 base from J, leaving 5 bases between. DNA of the CDR3: TGTGCTAGTGGTTTGATGGGGAACACTGAAGCTTTCTTT. Translated: CASGLMGNTEAFF.

This clonotype was counted ten times or more. The chain recombines TRBV2 with TRBJ1-3; unclear D gene. The V end was cut by 4 bases, the J end by 4 bases, with 11 bases between. CDR3 length: 14 residues. Per germline, CDR1 SNHLY and CDR2 FYNNEI. The CDR3 coding sequence is TGTGCCAGCAGTGCCCTGACCGAAGGAAACACCATATATTTT. This gives the protein CASSALTEGNTIYF.

The genes are TRBV20-1 and TRBJ1-1; D gene uncertain. Germline CDR1 DFQATT, CDR2 SNEGSKA (reference sequence). The CDR3 has 15 residues. V was pared by 1 base and J by 3 bases, with 15 bases between. This chain's CDR3 is CSARAPAGSDTEAFF. DNA of the CDR3: TGCAGTGCTAGAGCCCCCGCGGGCTCGGACACTGAAGCTTTCTTT.

This clonotype showed up just a few times. The chain couples TRBV7-3 to TRBJ2-1, with TRBD2 matching 7 bases. Trimming cost V 5 bases and J 7 bases; bases outside gene matches: 11. The CDR3 contains 15 residues. CDR1 is SGHTA, CDR2 FQGTGA, per germline. For the CDR3, the DNA is TGTGCCAGCAGCGCGCCGGGACTACCGGGGAATGAGCAGTTCTTC. This codes for CASSAPGLPGNEQFF.

This clonotype was detected a few times. J is TRBJ1-1 and V is TRBV5-1, with D unresolved. Trimming stripped 0 bases from V and 8 bases from J, with 11 bases between. CDR3 size: 13 residues. CDR1 and CDR2 (germline): SGHRS, YFSETQ. CDR3 nucleotide sequence: TGCGCCAGCAGCTTGGCCAGGTGGGGAGAAGCTTTCTTT. It encodes CASSLARWGEAFF.

The chain joins TRBV7-2 to TRBJ2-1; 10 nucleotides agree with TRBD2. The junction had 15 bases not matched to a gene; V was cut back by 4 bases and J by 9 bases. Germline V gene lookup returns CDR1 SGHTA and CDR2 FQGNSA. The CDR3 consists of 17 residues. The CDR3 loop is CASSSRGSGRFIGEQFF. The CDR3 bases are TGTGCCAGCAGCTCCAGAGGTAGCGGGAGGTTTATTGGTGAGCAGTTCTTC.

This clonotype was observed a few times. V is TRBV20-1 and J is TRBJ2-1; D perhaps matches TRBD2 (5 bases). Trimming left V 6 bases short and J 1 base short, with 13 bases between. In germline, CDR1 is DFQATT, CDR2 SNEGSKA (reference sequence). The CDR3 spans 14 residues. The CDR3 spells CSALATVSYNEQFF. CDR3 DNA sequence: TGCAGTGCCTTAGCGACTGTATCCTACAATGAGCAGTTCTTC.

This sequence joins TRBV6-2 or TRBV6-3 and TRBJ2-7; unclear D gene. V dropped 0 bases and J dropped 0 bases, with 9 bases sitting between them. Germline V gene lookup returns CDR1 MNHEY and CDR2 SVGEGT. The CDR3 has 15 residues. CDR3 sequence (DNA): TGTGCCAGCAGTTACTCGGTAACGAGCTCCTACGAGCAGTACTTC. This gives the protein CASSYSVTSSYEQYF.

This sequence joins TRBV10-3 and TRBJ2-3, with 7 bases fitting TRBD1. Germline assignment: CDR1 ENHRY and CDR2 SYGVKD. There are 13 residues in the CDR3. After removal of 10 bases from V and 2 bases from J, the junction contained 6 bases not matched to a gene. CDR3 sequence: CATVGTATDTQYF. CDR3 DNA sequence: TGTGCCACAGTCGGGACAGCCACAGATACGCAGTATTTT.

The V call is TRBV6-6, the J call TRBJ1-5; no reliable D call. With 4 bases removed from V and 3 bases from J, the gap between germline ends came to 7 bases. This CDR3 region has 13 residues. Looked up from germline, CDR1 is MNHNY and CDR2 is SVGAGI (reference sequence). The CDR3 region has the DNA TGTGCCAGCAGTTTCGGGCTCAATCAGCCCCAGCATTTT. It is translated as CASSFGLNQPQHF.

This chain uses TRBV20-1 with TRBJ1-1; unclear D gene. Germline loops: CDR1 DFQATT, CDR2 SNEGSKA (reference sequence). V dropped 5 bases and J dropped 2 bases, with 9 bases sitting between them. The CDR3 has 12 residues. CDR3 bases: TGCAGTGCTTGTACAGATAACACTGAAGCTTTCTTT. Its protein is CSACTDNTEAFF.

This clonotype was seen a few times. V and J are TRBV4-1 and TRBJ1-6; D unclear. CDR3 length: 14 amino acids. Germline CDR1 MGHRA, CDR2 YSYEKL. Trimming cost V 0 bases and J 9 bases, with 9 bases left between them. Here the CDR3 DNA reads TGCGCCAGCAGCCAAGATGGGGAATTTTCACCCCTCCACTTT. Encoded protein: CASSQDGEFSPLHF.

The sample holds a few counts of this clonotype. V is TRBV6-1 and J is TRBJ2-7; D possibly corresponds to TRBD1 (6 bases). CDR3 length equals 13 residues. The germline CDR1 and CDR2 sequences are MNHNS and SASEGT. V was trimmed by 3 bases and J by 5 bases, leaving 11 bases between them. The CDR3 sequence: CASSDGTFDEQYF. CDR3 DNA sequence: TGTGCCAGCAGTGACGGGACATTCGACGAGCAGTACTTC.

The chain recombines TRBV25-1 with TRBJ1-2, with a weak D call TRBD1 (6 bases). There are 14 residues in the CDR3. Trimming cost V 4 bases and J 8 bases, with 17 bases left between them. CDR1 and CDR2 from the germline V gene are MGHDK and SYGVNS. CDR3: CASSGGVRGRGYTF. The CDR3 region has the DNA TGTGCCAGCAGTGGGGGCGTCAGGGGAAGGGGCTACACCTTC.

This clonotype was seen a few times. At one end the junction does not follow the germline gene, possibly because of a read error. The chain recombines TRBV14 with TRBJ2-7, with D unresolved. Germline values: CDR1 SGHDN, CDR2 FVKESK. There are 13 residues in the CDR3. The CDR3 here is CASSQDVLIRPHF. CDR3 DNA: TGTGCCAGCAGCCAAGACGTACTTATTCGGCCGCACTTC.

This clonotype appeared a few times. The chain employs TRBV5-1 and TRBJ2-3; D possibly corresponds to TRBD2 (5 bases). The CDR3 spans 17 residues. CDR1 SGHRS and CDR2 YFSETQ come from the germline V gene. Trimming pared 0 bases from V and 0 bases from J, leaving 14 bases between. Here the CDR3 DNA reads TGCGCCAGCAGCTTGGAACCACAGCGGAAAAGCACAGATACGCAGTATTTT. Its protein product is CASSLEPQRKSTDTQYF.

In this sample, this clonotype turned up many times. The chain combines TRBV20-1 with TRBJ2-1, with unresolved D. The V gene lost 1 base and the J gene lost 6 bases, with 4 bases spanning the gap. This CDR3 is built from 11 residues. Germline V gene lookup returns CDR1 DFQATT and CDR2 SNEGSKA (reference sequence). The CDR3, as DNA: TGCAGTGCTAGAGGGGGCAATGAGCAGTTCTTC. It translates to CSARGGNEQFF.

This clonotype showed up just a few times. The rearrangement links TRBV4-3 to TRBJ2-3; D perhaps matches TRBD1 (6 bases). The CDR3 is 15 residues long. V dropped 0 bases and J dropped 5 bases, with 12 bases sitting between them. CDR1 is LGHNA and CDR2 is YSLEER in the germline V gene. This CDR3 is CASSQDRGVGDTQYF. The CDR3 bases are TGCGCCAGCAGCCAAGACAGGGGAGTGGGAGATACGCAGTATTTT.

The rearrangement joins TRBV6-1 to TRBJ1-1; 7 nucleotides match TRBD1. CDR3 length: 13 residues. Looked up from germline, CDR1 is MNHNS and CDR2 is SASEGT. J was trimmed by 5 bases and V by 8 bases; bases with no gene match: 8. CDR3 sequence (DNA): TGTGCCAGCGCGCGAACAGGGGTTACTGAAGCTTTCTTT. The encoded protein is CASARTGVTEAFF.

This clonotype has at least ten counts. The J gene is TRBJ2-2, the V gene TRBV29-1; D is undetermined. The CDR3 is 13 amino acids. CDR1 is SQVTM, CDR2 ANQGSEA, per germline. V dropped 6 bases and J dropped 5 bases, with 13 bases sitting between them. The CDR3 nucleotides read TGCAGCGTAGCGCCCGTCCCTACCGGGGAGCTGTTTTTT. Amino acids: CSVAPVPTGELFF.

The rearrangement links TRBV12-3 or TRBV12-4 to TRBJ1-3, with TRBD1 as a possible D gene (5 bases). The V and J ends lost 6 bases and 0 bases respectively, with 9 bases between them. This CDR3 is 14 amino acids long. As DNA, the CDR3 is TGTGCCAGCAGGACGGGGGGCTCTGGAAACACCATATATTTT. Amino acids: CASRTGGSGNTIYF.

The chain has TRBV20-1 and TRBJ2-5; no firm D call. Germline V CDR1 and CDR2: DFQATT, SNEGSKA (reference sequence). Trimming cost V 4 bases and J 7 bases, with 16 bases left between them. The CDR3 contains 13 residues. For the CDR3, the DNA is TGCAGTGCTACCTTAGGGCACCCAGGGACCCAGTACTTC. It encodes CSATLGHPGTQYF.

The chain combines TRBV6-5 with TRBJ2-7, with 7 bases identical to TRBD1. The germline V gene has CDR1 MNHEY and CDR2 SVGAGI. The J segment lost 6 bases and the V segment lost 2 bases, leaving 16 bases of the junction unmatched. The CDR3 totals 17 residues. In nucleotides, the CDR3 is TGTGCCAGCAGTTACGCAGTGGGACAGAGGGGCCGAGCCGAGCAGTACTTC. Its translation: CASSYAVGQRGRAEQYF.

The gene calls are TRBV19 and TRBJ2-7, with D unresolved. Trimming pared 3 bases from V and 7 bases from J, leaving 7 bases between. The CDR3 consists of 11 residues. CDR1 and CDR2 from the germline V gene are LNHDA and SQIVND (reference sequence). In nucleotides, the CDR3 is TGTGCCAGTAGTATTAAGGAAGAGCAGTACTTC. Translating it yields CASSIKEEQYF.

The chain joins TRBV15 to TRBJ1-4, with 11 bases matching TRBD1. CDR1 and CDR2 (germline): LNHNV, YYDKDF (reference sequence). J was trimmed by 2 bases and V by 0 bases; bases with no gene match: 8. The CDR3 spans 19 residues. As DNA, the CDR3 is TGTGCCACCAGCAGAGATGGGCCCGGGACAGGGGGGACTAATGAAAAACTGTTTTTT. Its translation is CATSRDGPGTGGTNEKLFF.

The table lists this clonotype with a few counts. CDR3 residues: CSADGQGGYPGFYNEQFF. Here the CDR3 DNA reads TGCAGTGCTGACGGACAGGGGGGATATCCAGGATTCTACAATGAGCAGTTCTTC. This chain links TRBV20-1 with TRBJ2-1; TRBD1 matches 10 bases. Trimming cost V 5 bases and J 3 bases; bases outside gene matches: 16. CDR1 and CDR2 (germline): DFQATT, SNEGSKA (reference sequence). This CDR3 has 18 residues.

This clonotype appeared a few times. The chain combines TRBV29-1 with TRBJ1-1; weak D call: TRBD1 (6 bases). CDR3 length equals 14 residues. Germline lookup yields CDR1 SQVTM and CDR2 ANQGSEA. V gave up 6 bases and J gave up 5 bases, with 19 bases separating them. Written as DNA, the CDR3 is TGCAGCGTCGCCTCTAGGGGGGTTCGTACTGAAGCTTTCTTT. Residues: CSVASRGVRTEAFF.

The chain uses TRBV28 and TRBJ2-1; tentative D call: TRBD2 (6 bases). CDR3 size: 14 residues. CDR1 MDHEN and CDR2 SYDVKM come from the germline V gene. The V end was cut by 5 bases, the J end by 4 bases, with 12 bases between. The CDR3 DNA is TGTGCCAGCAGTGCGTTCCGGGGGTACAATGAGCAGTTCTTC. Translated, it gives CASSAFRGYNEQFF. Combining the CDR3 with reference TRBV28 and TRBJ2-1 gives the whole variable domain DVKVTQSSRYLVKRTGEKVFLECVQDMDHENMFWYRQDPGLGLRLIYFSYDVKMKEKGDIPEGYSVSREKKERFSLILESASTNQTSMYLCASSAFRGYNEQFFGPGTRLTVL.